A single sample is the source of the 18 T cell receptor beta chains below, sequenced in a study of blood T cell repertoires in COVID-19. TCRdb keeps only in-frame clones here, not all; method: immunoSEQ multiplex PCR. The sample consists of more than 25,000 clones, about 80% of them appearing once. What was sequenced was peripheral blood. The receptors come from a man between 65 and 85 years old with active COVID-19.

The J gene is TRBJ2-1, the V gene TRBV28; 11 bases line up with TRBD2. V shed 6 bases and J 7 bases; nucleotides not matched to a gene: 8. CDR1 is MDHEN and CDR2 is SYDVKM in the germline V gene. The CDR3 has 15 residues. This chain's CDR3 is CASREIAGGQNEQFF. The CDR3 DNA reads TGTGCCAGCAGAGAGATAGCGGGGGGGCAAAATGAGCAGTTCTTC.

V usage is TRBV28 and J usage is TRBJ1-1, with TRBD1 as a possible D gene (5 bases). The CDR3 has 16 amino acids. Germline CDR1 is MDHEN and CDR2 is SYDVKM. Trimming pared 2 bases from V and 6 bases from J, leaving 19 bases between. CDR3 sequence: CASSLIAGGGSAEAFF. DNA for the CDR3: TGTGCCAGCAGTTTAATTGCTGGTGGGGGGTCCGCTGAAGCTTTCTTT. Full variable domain (outside the CDR3, taken from reference TRBV28 and TRBJ1-1): DVKVTQSSRYLVKRTGEKVFLECVQDMDHENMFWYRQDPGLGLRLIYFSYDVKMKEKGDIPEGYSVSREKKERFSLILESASTNQTSMYLCASSLIAGGGSAEAFFGQGTRLTVV.

The J gene is TRBJ1-1, the V gene TRBV28, with 8 nucleotides matching TRBD1. Germline CDR1 is MDHEN and CDR2 is SYDVKM. The junction had 3 bases not matched to a gene; V was cut back by 2 bases and J by 1 base. This CDR3 spans 15 amino acids. CDR3 region: CASSLRTGSNTEAFF. The DNA of the CDR3 is TGTGCCAGCAGTTTAAGGACAGGGTCGAACACTGAAGCTTTCTTT.

The genes are TRBV12-3 or TRBV12-4 and TRBJ1-1; 8 positions agree with TRBD1. V lost 5 bases, J lost 12 bases, and 11 bases stayed unmatched. The CDR3 has 13 residues. The DNA of the CDR3 is TGTGCCAGCAGTGGAGGACAGGGATCGAAGACTTTCTTT. This sequence encodes CASSGGQGSKTFF.

V is TRBV7-3 and J is TRBJ2-3; D is possibly TRBD1 (6 bases). V dropped 1 base and J dropped 0 bases, with 14 bases sitting between them. This CDR3 is 17 amino acids long. Germline V gene lookup returns CDR1 SGHTA and CDR2 FQGTGA. The CDR3 DNA reads TGTGCCAGCAGCTTAAGAGGGACACCAAAAAGCACAGATACGCAGTATTTT. Translation: CASSLRGTPKSTDTQYF.

CDR3 coding DNA: TGTGCCAGCAGCCACGGACAGGGGAACTCTGGGGCCAACGTCCTGACTTTC. Protein: CASSHGQGNSGANVLTF. The chain links TRBV4-2 to TRBJ2-6; 9 bases agree with TRBD1. The CDR3 is made up of 17 amino acids. Germline V lookup: CDR1 LGHNA, CDR2 YNFKEQ. V lost 3 bases, J lost 0 bases, and 3 bases stayed unmatched.

The rearrangement links TRBV28 to TRBJ2-1; TRBD2 might be the D (5 bases). Between the trimmed V and J ends, which lost 4 bases and 4 bases, there was a span of 17 bases. Per germline, CDR1 MDHEN and CDR2 SYDVKM. The CDR3 covers 16 residues. CDR3 sequence reads: CASSSAPGIGYNEQFF. The CDR3 DNA follows: TGTGCCAGCAGTTCTGCACCGGGAATTGGGTACAATGAGCAGTTCTTC.

The V gene is TRBV27, the J gene TRBJ2-7, with 8 positions matching TRBD1. V shed 5 bases, J shed 6 bases, and the junction held 3 bases outside the gene matches. Germline values: CDR1 MNHEY, CDR2 SMNVEV (reference sequence). This CDR3 contains 12 residues. CDR3 DNA: TGTGCCAGCAGTCCAGGGGGCCTCGAGCAGTACTTC. It is translated as CASSPGGLEQYF.

This clone was counted a single time. The rearrangement joins TRBV5-6 to TRBJ1-2; D might be TRBD1 (5 bases). Trimming removed 4 bases from V and 5 bases from J, with 15 bases in between. Germline lookup yields CDR1 SGHDT and CDR2 YYEEEE. This CDR3 is built from 14 residues. The CDR3 DNA sequence: TGTGCCAGCAGCCCAGCCTCCCCAGGGTATGGCTACACCTTC. Translation gives CASSPASPGYGYTF.

This clone appeared once. The rearrangement links TRBV11-1 to TRBJ1-1; D unresolved. CDR3 size: 14 residues. Germline CDR1 reads SGHAT; CDR2 reads FQDESV (reference sequence). Trimming removed 5 bases from V and 5 bases from J, with 15 bases in between. CDR3 amino acids: CASSTRRSKTEAFF. CDR3 DNA: TGTGCCAGCAGCACACGGAGGTCGAAGACTGAAGCTTTCTTT.

This clone came up a few times. The V and J genes are TRBV7-9 and TRBJ2-7; D unresolved. The V gene's germline CDR1 is SEHNR and CDR2 FQNEAQ (reference sequence). V lost 5 bases, J lost 6 bases, and 17 bases lay in between. This CDR3 comprises 14 residues. The CDR3 nucleotides are TGTGCCAGCAGCCGATCGACACCGGCCGCCGAGCAGTACTTC. It translates to CASSRSTPAAEQYF.

V and J are TRBV7-3 and TRBJ2-3; no clear D gene. The CDR3 covers 15 residues. V dropped 4 bases and J dropped 0 bases, with 11 bases sitting between them. Germline lookup yields CDR1 SGHTA and CDR2 FQGTGA. CDR3 bases: TGTGCCAGCAGCTCCGCCGGGTGGAGCACAGATACGCAGTATTTT. Its translation: CASSSAGWSTDTQYF.

This clone is a singleton in its sample. The chain carries TRBV19 and TRBJ1-1, with 8 bases identical to TRBD1. Per the germline V gene, CDR1 is LNHDA and CDR2 is SQIVND (reference sequence). V shed 8 bases, J shed 1 base, and the junction held 3 bases outside the gene matches. There are 13 residues in the CDR3. CDR3 DNA sequence: TGTGCCAGTTTTACAGGGGGGAACACTGAAGCTTTCTTT. Its protein is CASFTGGNTEAFF.

This clone was counted a single time. The CDR3, as DNA: TGTGCCAGCAGCTTGCCACAGATCAACACTGAAGCTTTCTTT. Its translation is CASSLPQINTEAFF. The chain uses TRBV5-4 and TRBJ1-1; D remains ambiguous. The CDR3 length is 14 residues. Germline CDR1 is SGHNT and CDR2 is YYREEE (reference sequence). Trimming shortened V by 1 base and J by 2 bases, and 9 bases separated the two germline ends.

This chain links TRBV11-2 with TRBJ1-6; 8 nucleotides align to TRBD1. The CDR3 covers 15 residues. V trimming: 6 bases; J trimming: 8 bases; junction bases outside the gene matches: 9. Germline V gene sequence: CDR1 SGHAT, CDR2 FQNNGV. Written as DNA, the CDR3 is TGTGCCAGCAGGGAAGACAGGGGATCGCATTCACCCCTCCACTTT. This translates into CASREDRGSHSPLHF.

The DNA of the CDR3 is TGTGCCAGTAGTACATCCCCGGACAGGGGGAGGACTGAAGCTTTCTTT. It yields the protein CASSTSPDRGRTEAFF. The chain recombines TRBV19 with TRBJ1-1, with 10 bases fitting TRBD1. CDR3 size: 16 residues. V lost 4 bases to trimming and J lost 5 bases; unmatched junction nucleotides: 10. The V gene's germline CDR1 is LNHDA and CDR2 SQIVND (reference sequence).

This clone was seen only once. The J gene is TRBJ2-7, the V gene TRBV14, with 12 bases lining up with TRBD2. Germline CDR1 is SGHDN and CDR2 is FVKESK. The CDR3 is 15 residues long. Trimming took 3 bases from V and 2 from J; bases not matched to a gene: 2. The CDR3 DNA reads as TGTGCCAGCAGCCAGACTAGCGGGAGAACCTACGAGCAGTACTTC. Amino acid sequence: CASSQTSGRTYEQYF.

This clone occurred once. The V gene is TRBV30, the J gene TRBJ1-3; no reliable D call. The CDR3 consists of 18 residues. Germline CDR1 and CDR2: GTSNPN and SVGIG (reference sequence). V lost 0 bases to trimming and J lost 0 bases, with 18 bases between them. The CDR3 DNA is TGTGCCTGGAGTGTATTAGGTTGGCGGCCGAGCTCTGGAAACACCATATATTTT. As protein: CAWSVLGWRPSSGNTIYF.